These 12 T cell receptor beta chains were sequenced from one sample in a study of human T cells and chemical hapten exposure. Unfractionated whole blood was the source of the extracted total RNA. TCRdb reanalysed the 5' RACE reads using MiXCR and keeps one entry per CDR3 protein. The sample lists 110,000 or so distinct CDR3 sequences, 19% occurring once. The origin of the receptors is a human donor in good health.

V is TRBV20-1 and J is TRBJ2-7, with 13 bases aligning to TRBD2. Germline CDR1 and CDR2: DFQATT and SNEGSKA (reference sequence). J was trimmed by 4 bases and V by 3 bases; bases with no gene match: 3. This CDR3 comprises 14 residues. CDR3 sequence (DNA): TGCAGTGCTAGCCGGACTAGCGGGAGTTACGAGCAGTACTTC. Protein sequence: CSASRTSGSYEQYF.

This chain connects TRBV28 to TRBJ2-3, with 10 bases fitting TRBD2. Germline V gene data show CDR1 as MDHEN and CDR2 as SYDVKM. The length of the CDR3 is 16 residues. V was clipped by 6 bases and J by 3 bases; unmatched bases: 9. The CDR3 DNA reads TGTGCCAGCAGCCGTCCGGGACTAGCGAGGACAGATACGCAGTATTTT. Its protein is CASSRPGLARTDTQYF.

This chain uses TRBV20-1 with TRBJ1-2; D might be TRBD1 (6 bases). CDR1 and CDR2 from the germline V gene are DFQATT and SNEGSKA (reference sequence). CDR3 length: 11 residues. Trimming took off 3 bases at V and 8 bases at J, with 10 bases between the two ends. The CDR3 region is CSARTGGGYTF. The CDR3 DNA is TGCAGTGCTAGGACAGGCGGCGGCTACACCTTC.

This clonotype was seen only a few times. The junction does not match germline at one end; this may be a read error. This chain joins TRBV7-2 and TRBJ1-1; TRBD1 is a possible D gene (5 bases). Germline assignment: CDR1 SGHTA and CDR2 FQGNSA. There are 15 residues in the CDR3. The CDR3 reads CASSLAWGRTADAFF. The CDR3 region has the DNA TGTGCCAGCAGCTTAGCATGGGGACGGACCGCTGACGCTTTCTTT.

CDR3 protein: CALPGGWVLWDQPQHF. As DNA, the CDR3 is TGTGCCCTGCCGGGTGGATGGGTACTCTGGGATCAGCCCCAGCATTTT. The chain links TRBV7-9 to TRBJ1-5; D remains ambiguous. The V end was cut by 11 bases, the J end by 5 bases, with 25 bases between. This CDR3 is built from 16 residues. Germline lookup yields CDR1 SEHNR and CDR2 FQNEAQ (reference sequence). Looking up the rest from reference TRBV7-9 and TRBJ1-5 gives the full variable domain: DTGVSQNPRHKITKRGQNVTFRCDPISEHNRLYWYRQTLGQGPEFLTYFQNEAQLEKSRLLSDRFSAERPKGSFSTLEIQRTEQGDSAMYLCALPGGWVLWDQPQHFGDGTRLSIL.

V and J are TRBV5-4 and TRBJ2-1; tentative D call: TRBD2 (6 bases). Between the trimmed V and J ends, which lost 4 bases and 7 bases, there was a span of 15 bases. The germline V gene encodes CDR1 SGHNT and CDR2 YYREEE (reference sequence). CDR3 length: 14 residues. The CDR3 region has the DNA TGTGCCAGCAGCCCCGGGGGACCAATAAATGAGCAGTTCTTC. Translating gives CASSPGGPINEQFF.

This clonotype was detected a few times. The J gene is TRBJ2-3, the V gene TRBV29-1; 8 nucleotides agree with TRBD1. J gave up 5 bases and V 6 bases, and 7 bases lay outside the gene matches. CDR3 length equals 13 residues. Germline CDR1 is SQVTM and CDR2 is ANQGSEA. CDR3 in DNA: TGCAGCGTCCGGACAGGGTATGGAGATACGCAGTATTTT. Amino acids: CSVRTGYGDTQYF.

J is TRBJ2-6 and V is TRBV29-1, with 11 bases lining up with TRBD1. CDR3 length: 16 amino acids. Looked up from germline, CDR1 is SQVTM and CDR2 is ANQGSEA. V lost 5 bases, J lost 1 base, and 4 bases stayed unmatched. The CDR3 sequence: CSVRDRGGSGANVLTF. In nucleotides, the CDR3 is TGCAGCGTTCGGGACAGGGGGGGTTCTGGGGCCAACGTCCTGACTTTC.

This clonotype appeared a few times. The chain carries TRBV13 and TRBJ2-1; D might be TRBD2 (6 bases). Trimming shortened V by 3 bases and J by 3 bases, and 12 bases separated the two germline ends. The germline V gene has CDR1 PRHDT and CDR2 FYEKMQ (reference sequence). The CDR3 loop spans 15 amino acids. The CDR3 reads CASSFGTGVYNEQFF. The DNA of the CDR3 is TGTGCCAGCAGCTTTGGTACGGGGGTCTACAATGAGCAGTTCTTC.

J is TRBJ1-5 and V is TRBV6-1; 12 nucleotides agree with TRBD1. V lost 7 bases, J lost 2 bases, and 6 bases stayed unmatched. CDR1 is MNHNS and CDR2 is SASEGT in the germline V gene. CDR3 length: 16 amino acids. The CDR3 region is CASTLGQGAGNQPQHF. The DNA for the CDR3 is TGTGCCAGCACTTTGGGACAGGGGGCGGGCAATCAGCCCCAGCATTTT.

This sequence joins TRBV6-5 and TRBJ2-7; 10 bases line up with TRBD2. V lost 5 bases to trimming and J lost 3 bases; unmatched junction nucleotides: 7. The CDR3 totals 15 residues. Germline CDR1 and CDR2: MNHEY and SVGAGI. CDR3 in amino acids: CASSAQLAGRYEQYF. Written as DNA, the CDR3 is TGTGCCAGCAGTGCCCAACTAGCGGGGCGCTACGAGCAGTACTTC.

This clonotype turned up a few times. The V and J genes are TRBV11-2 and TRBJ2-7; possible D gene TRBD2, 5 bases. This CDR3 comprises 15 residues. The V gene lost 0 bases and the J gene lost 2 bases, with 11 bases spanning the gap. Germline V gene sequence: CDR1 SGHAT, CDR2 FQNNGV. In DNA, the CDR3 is TGTGCCAGCAGCTTAGAGAGAGCGACTACCTACGAGCAGTACTTC. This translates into CASSLERATTYEQYF.